This paragraph covers one T cell receptor beta chain sequence. Its antigen is unidentified. Through a sample-barcoded 5' primer and a J-beta primer mix, a second PCR was run for roughly 6 to 12 cycles. TCRdb re-called the 5' RACE reads through MiXCR, storing one row per CDR3 protein. This repertoire shows fewer than 1,000,000 distinct CDR3 sequences, more than 35% found once; its top ten account for 15% to 20%. This entry belongs to a study of blood T cells in healthy people across ages. Losses at the gene ends were 6 bases for V and 3 bases for J; bases not matched to a gene: 4. The CDR3 spans 14 residues. The V gene's germline CDR1 is DFQATT and CDR2 SNEGSKA (reference sequence). Points from the study as a whole: Because donor CMV status was unknown, expanded clonotype changes were possibly confounded.

Sequencing input: blood. This receptor was obtained from a man older than 75 in good health. V is TRBV20-1 and J is TRBJ2-7; 14 bases map to TRBD2. The CDR3 is CSAGGLAGVYEQYF. In DNA form, the CDR3 reads TGCAGTGCAGGGGGACTAGCGGGAGTCTACGAGCAGTACTTC.